A selection of T cell receptor beta chains follows, all from one sample in a study of cytomegalovirus exposure and HLA in healthy donors. Sequencing was performed with immunoSEQ multiplex PCR; in TCRdb, only in-frame clones are kept and a portion is missing. The sample shows under 200,000 clones, approximately 65% of them seen only once. The sequencing sample was made of PBMCs. Receptor source: a man aged 35-49 years in good health and CMV-seronegative. Each CDR3 is given with its conserved first and last residue. D genes are given only for firm matches. Rows may omit the clone size; those that give it use once, few, many or a size class.

d_gene	v_gene	j_gene	abundance	CDR3aa	CDR3nt
.	TRBV7-9	TRBJ1-2	.	CASSLLRGGNYGYTF	TGTGCCAGCAGCTTACTTAGGGGGGGTAACTATGGCTACACCTTC
.	TRBV14	TRBJ2-7	once	CASSPSPGKVIYEQYF	TGTGCCAGCAGCCCCTCTCCGGGAAAGGTAATCTACGAGCAGTACTTC
TRBD2	TRBV5-4	TRBJ2-1	.	CASSQGLAGGGEQFF	TGTGCCAGCAGCCAAGGACTAGCGGGGGGGGGTGAGCAGTTCTTC
.	TRBV6-4	TRBJ1-6	few	CASSEGRGNSPLHF	TGTGCCAGCAGTGAGGGCAGGGGTAATTCACCCCTCCACTTT
TRBD1	TRBV5-1	TRBJ2-2	.	CASSLAGQGGSGELFF	TGCGCCAGCAGCTTGGCAGGACAGGGGGGCTCCGGGGAGCTGTTTTTT
.	TRBV7-9	TRBJ1-2	.	CASSLDTYGYTF	TGTGCCAGCAGCTTAGACACCTATGGCTACACCTTC
.	TRBV13	TRBJ2-1	few	CASSFGDSGNEQFF	TGTGCCAGCAGCTTTGGGGACTCGGGAAATGAGCAGTTCTTC
.	TRBV27	TRBJ2-1	.	CASSPDRVENEQFF	TGTGCCAGCAGTCCCGATCGGGTAGAAAATGAGCAGTTCTTC
.	TRBV2	TRBJ2-7	.	CASSVRGVRYEQYF	TGTGCCAGCAGTGTAAGGGGTGTACGCTACGAGCAGTACTTC
.	TRBV19	TRBJ1-1	.	CASSIGQQGPETEAFF	TGTGCCAGTAGTATAGGCCAGCAGGGGCCCGAAACTGAAGCTTTCTTT
.	TRBV19	TRBJ1-1	.	CASSIGREGYVGTEAFF	TGTGCCAGTAGTATTGGCCGGGAAGGATATGTTGGCACTGAAGCTTTCTTT
.	TRBV4-1	TRBJ2-7	.	CASSQEAGPYEQYF	TGCGCCAGCAGCCAAGAAGCGGGTCCCTACGAGCAGTACTTC
.	TRBV7-6	TRBJ2-1	few	CASSLGASSEQFF	TGTGCCAGCAGCTTAGGTGCTAGCAGTGAGCAGTTCTTC
TRBD1	TRBV5-4	TRBJ1-2	.	CASSRGTASRGYGYTF	TGTGCCAGCAGCAGAGGGACAGCCTCTCGGGGGTATGGCTACACCTTC
TRBD1	TRBV28	TRBJ1-5	.	CASSLGTGVAGNQPQHF	TGTGCCAGCAGTTTAGGGACAGGGGTAGCGGGCAATCAGCCCCAGCATTTT
TRBD2	TRBV19	TRBJ2-5	.	CASSILAGGETQYF	TGTGCCAGTAGTATACTAGCGGGAGGAGAGACCCAGTACTTC
.	TRBV7-9	TRBJ2-7	.	CASSPRAGEQYF	TGTGCCAGCAGCCCCAGAGCCGGGGAGCAGTACTTC
.	TRBV7-2	TRBJ2-5	.	CASSGLETQYF	TGTGCCAGCAGCGGACTTGAGACCCAGTACTTC
TRBD1	TRBV19	TRBJ2-2	.	CASSIDHRGYNTGELFF	TGTGCCAGTAGTATAGATCACAGGGGATATAACACCGGGGAGCTGTTTTTT
.	TRBV5-6	TRBJ2-3	few	CASSLGSGAADTQYF	TGTGCCAGCAGCTTGGGTTCAGGGGCTGCAGATACGCAGTATTTT
.	TRBV21-1	TRBJ1-1	few	CASSKSTGRANTEAFF	TGTGCCAGCAGCAAATCGACAGGAAGGGCGAACACTGAAGCTTTCTTT
.	TRBV2	TRBJ2-7	many	CASSRTAYEQYF	TGTGCCAGCAGCCGGACAGCTTACGAGCAGTACTTC